The sequence of this TCR beta chain was determined in a study of cytomegalovirus exposure and HLA in healthy donors. Background on the study: Later, an analysis reported that the 110 or so validation repertoires had used the same platform as the roughly 650 first-cohort repertoires.

This CDR3 region has 13 residues. The V and J ends lost 8 bases and 1 base respectively, with 8 bases between them. Per the germline V gene, CDR1 is LGHNA and CDR2 is YNFKEQ. A remark on this clone: Its antigen is not identified.

Study results and limitations: The study put 150 or so TCR beta chains on its list as cytomegalovirus-associated. Most sequenced TCRs were rare (though some public TCRs occurred in many donors).

This table comes from immunoSEQ multiplex PCR, and its TCRdb copy is limited to in-frame clones, with some not included. This table has about 160,000 clones, 85% to 90% appearing once. The receptor was derived from a man aged 18-30 years in good health and CMV-seronegative. The chain carries TRBV4-2 and TRBJ2-2, with D perhaps TRBD2 (5 bases). Sequencing was carried out using PBMCs. Written as DNA, the CDR3 is TGTGCCAGCGAGGGCCAGAACACCGGGGAGCTGTTTTTT. Translation: CASEGQNTGELFF.